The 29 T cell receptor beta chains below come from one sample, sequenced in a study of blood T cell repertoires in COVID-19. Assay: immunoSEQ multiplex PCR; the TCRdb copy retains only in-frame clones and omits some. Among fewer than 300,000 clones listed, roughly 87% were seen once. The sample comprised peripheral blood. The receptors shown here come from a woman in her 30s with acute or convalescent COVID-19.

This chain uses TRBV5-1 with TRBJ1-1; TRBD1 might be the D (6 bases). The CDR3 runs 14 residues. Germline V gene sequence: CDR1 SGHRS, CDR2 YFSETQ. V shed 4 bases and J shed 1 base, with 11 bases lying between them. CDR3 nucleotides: TGCGCCAGCAGCCGAGGGGGAGCGAACACTGAAGCTTTCTTT. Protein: CASSRGGANTEAFF.

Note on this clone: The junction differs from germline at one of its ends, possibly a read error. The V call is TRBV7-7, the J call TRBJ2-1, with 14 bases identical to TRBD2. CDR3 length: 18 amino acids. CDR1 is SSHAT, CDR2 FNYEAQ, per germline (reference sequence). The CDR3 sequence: CASSPGTSGRFPYNEQFF. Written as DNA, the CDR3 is TGTGCTAGCAGCCCGGGGACTAGCGGGAGATTTCCCTACAATGAGCAGTTCTTC.

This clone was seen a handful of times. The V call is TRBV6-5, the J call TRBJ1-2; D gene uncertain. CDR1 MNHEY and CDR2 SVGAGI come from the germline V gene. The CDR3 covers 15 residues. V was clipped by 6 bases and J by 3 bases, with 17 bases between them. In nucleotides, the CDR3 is TGTGCCAGCAGCCTCTCTCCGGCGGCTGACTATGGCTACACCTTC. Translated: CASSLSPAADYGYTF.

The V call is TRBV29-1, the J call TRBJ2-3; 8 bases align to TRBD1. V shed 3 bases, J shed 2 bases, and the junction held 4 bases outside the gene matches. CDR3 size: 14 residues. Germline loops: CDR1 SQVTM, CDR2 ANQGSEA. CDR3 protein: CSVDQGANTDTQYF. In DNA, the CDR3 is TGCAGCGTTGATCAGGGGGCAAACACAGATACGCAGTATTTT.

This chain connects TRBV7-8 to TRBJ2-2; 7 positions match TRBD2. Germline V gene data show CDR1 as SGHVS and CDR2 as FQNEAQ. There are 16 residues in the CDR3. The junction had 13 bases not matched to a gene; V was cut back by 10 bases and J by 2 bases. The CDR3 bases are TGTGCCACCCCTACTGGGAGCGGGGAAAACACCGGGGAGCTGTTTTTT. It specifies CATPTGSGENTGELFF.

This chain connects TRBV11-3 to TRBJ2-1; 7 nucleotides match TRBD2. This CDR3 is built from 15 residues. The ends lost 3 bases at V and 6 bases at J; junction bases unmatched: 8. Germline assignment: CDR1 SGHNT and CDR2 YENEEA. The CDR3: CASSLSGGGPNEQFF. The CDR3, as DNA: TGTGCCAGCAGCTTGTCGGGAGGTGGTCCCAATGAGCAGTTCTTC.

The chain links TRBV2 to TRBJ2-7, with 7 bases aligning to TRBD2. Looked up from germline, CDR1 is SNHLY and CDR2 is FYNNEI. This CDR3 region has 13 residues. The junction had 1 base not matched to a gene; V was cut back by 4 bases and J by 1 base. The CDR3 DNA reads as TGTGCCAGCAGTGGGGACTATTCCTACGAGCAGTACTTC. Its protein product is CASSGDYSYEQYF.

The DNA of the CDR3 is TGTGCCAGCAGTTACTCTGGAACGGGAGGACCCACAGATACGCAGTATTTT. Translation gives CASSYSGTGGPTDTQYF. The rearrangement links TRBV6-2 or TRBV6-3 to TRBJ2-3; TRBD2 agrees at 7 bases. Germline loops: CDR1 MNHEY, CDR2 SVGEGT. The CDR3 loop spans 17 amino acids. J lost 2 bases, V lost 0 bases, and 8 bases had no gene match.

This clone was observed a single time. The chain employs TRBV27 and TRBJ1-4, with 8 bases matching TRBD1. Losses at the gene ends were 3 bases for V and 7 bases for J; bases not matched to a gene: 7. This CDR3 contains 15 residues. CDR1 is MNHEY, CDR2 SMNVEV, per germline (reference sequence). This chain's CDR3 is CASSFFRGTGEKLFF. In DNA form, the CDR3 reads TGTGCCAGCAGTTTCTTTCGGGGGACAGGTGAAAAACTGTTTTTT.

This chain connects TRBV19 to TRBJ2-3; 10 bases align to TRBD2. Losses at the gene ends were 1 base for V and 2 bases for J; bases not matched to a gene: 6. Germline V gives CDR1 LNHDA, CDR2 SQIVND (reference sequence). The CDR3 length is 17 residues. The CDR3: CASSIVGLAGATDTQYF. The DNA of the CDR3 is TGTGCCAGTAGTATAGTGGGTCTAGCGGGAGCCACAGATACGCAGTATTTT.

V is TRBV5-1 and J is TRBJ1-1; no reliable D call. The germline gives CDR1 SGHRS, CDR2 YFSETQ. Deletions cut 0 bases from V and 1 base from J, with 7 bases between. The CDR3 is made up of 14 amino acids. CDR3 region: CASSLGAPNTEAFF. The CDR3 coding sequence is TGCGCCAGCAGCTTGGGTGCGCCGAACACTGAAGCTTTCTTT.

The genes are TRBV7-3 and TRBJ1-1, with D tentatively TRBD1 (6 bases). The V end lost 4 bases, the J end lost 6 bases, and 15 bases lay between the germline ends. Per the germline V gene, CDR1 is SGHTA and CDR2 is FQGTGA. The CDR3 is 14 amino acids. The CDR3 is CASSSTRTAPEAFF. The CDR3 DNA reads TGTGCCAGCAGCTCTACTAGGACAGCTCCTGAAGCTTTCTTT.

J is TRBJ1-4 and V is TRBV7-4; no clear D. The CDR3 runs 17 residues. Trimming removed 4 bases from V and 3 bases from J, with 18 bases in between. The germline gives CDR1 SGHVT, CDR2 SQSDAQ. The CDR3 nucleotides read TGTGCCAGCAGCTCTCCCCGACACCAGGCCCCTAATGAAAAACTGTTTTTT. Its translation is CASSSPRHQAPNEKLFF.

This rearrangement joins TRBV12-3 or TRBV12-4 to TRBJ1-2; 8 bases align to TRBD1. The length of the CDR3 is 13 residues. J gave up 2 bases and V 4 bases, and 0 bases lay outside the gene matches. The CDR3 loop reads CASSWTGNYGYTF. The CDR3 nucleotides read TGTGCCAGCAGTTGGACAGGGAACTATGGCTACACCTTC.

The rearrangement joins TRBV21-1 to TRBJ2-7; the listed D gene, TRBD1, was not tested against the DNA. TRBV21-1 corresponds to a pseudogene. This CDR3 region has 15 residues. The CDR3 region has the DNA TGTGCCAGCAGCAAAGGGATCAGGCTGGCCTACGAGCAGTACTTC. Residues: CASSKGIRLAYEQYF.

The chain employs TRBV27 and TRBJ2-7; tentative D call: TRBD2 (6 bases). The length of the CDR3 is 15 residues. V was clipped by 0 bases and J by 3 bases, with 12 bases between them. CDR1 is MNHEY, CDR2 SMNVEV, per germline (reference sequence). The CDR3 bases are TGTGCCAGCAGTTTATCAGGGGACTCCTTCTACGAGCAGTACTTC. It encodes CASSLSGDSFYEQYF.

This chain's CDR3 is CASSSRQIETQYF. The CDR3 coding sequence is TGTGCCAGCAGCTCCAGACAGATAGAGACCCAGTACTTC. This chain joins TRBV13 and TRBJ2-5; D may be TRBD1 (5 bases). The CDR3 length is 13 residues. The germline V gene has CDR1 PRHDT and CDR2 FYEKMQ (reference sequence). The V gene lost 4 bases and the J gene lost 4 bases, with 10 bases spanning the gap.

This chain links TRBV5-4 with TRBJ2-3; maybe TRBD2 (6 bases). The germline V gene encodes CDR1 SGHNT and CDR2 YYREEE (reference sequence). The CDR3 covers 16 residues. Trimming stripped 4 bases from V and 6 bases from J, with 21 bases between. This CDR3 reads CASSRPRRGATDTQYF. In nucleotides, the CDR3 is TGTGCCAGCAGCAGACCCCGGAGGGGTGCTACGGATACGCAGTATTTT.

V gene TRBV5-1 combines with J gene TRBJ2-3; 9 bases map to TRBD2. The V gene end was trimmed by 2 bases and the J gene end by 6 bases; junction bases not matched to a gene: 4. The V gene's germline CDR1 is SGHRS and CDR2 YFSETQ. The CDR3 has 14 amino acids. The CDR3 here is CASSFSGSRDTQYF. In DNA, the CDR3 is TGCGCCAGCAGCTTTAGCGGGAGTAGGGATACGCAGTATTTT.

CDR3 region: CASSLDPGLQYEQYF. The DNA of the CDR3 is TGTGCCAGCAGCTTAGACCCGGGACTTCAATACGAGCAGTACTTC. The gene calls are TRBV11-3 and TRBJ2-7, with D possibly matching TRBD2 (6 bases). The CDR3 has 15 residues. V lost 0 bases, J lost 4 bases, and 13 bases lay in between. Germline CDR1 and CDR2: SGHNT and YENEEA.

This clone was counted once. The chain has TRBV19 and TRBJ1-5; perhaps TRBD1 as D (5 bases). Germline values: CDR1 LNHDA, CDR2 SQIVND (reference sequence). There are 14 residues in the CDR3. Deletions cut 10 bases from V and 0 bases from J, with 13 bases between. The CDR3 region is CATGLGGSNQPQHF. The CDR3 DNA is TGTGCCACCGGGCTCGGGGGTAGCAATCAGCCCCAGCATTTT.

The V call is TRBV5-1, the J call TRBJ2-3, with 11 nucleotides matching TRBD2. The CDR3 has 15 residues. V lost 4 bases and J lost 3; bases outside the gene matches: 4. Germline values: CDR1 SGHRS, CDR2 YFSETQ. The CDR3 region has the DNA TGCGCCAGCAGCCCGGGACTAGCGGAAACAGATACGCAGTATTTT. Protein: CASSPGLAETDTQYF.

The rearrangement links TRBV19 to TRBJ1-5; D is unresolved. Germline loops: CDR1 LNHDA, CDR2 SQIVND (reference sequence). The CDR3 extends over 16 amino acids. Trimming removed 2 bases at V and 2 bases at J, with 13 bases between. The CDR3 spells CASSILAQARNQPQHF. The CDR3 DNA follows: TGTGCCAGTAGTATACTTGCGCAGGCCCGCAATCAGCCCCAGCATTTT.

The CDR3 nucleotides read TGTGCCAGCAGTATATGGATGGGGGGTATCGATCACGAGCAGTACTTC. Protein product: CASSIWMGGIDHEQYF. V gene TRBV6-2 or TRBV6-3 combines with J gene TRBJ2-7; a possible D gene is TRBD2 (6 bases). Looked up from germline, CDR1 is MNHEY and CDR2 is SVGEGT. There are 16 residues in the CDR3. V shed 5 bases and J shed 5 bases, with 22 bases lying between them.

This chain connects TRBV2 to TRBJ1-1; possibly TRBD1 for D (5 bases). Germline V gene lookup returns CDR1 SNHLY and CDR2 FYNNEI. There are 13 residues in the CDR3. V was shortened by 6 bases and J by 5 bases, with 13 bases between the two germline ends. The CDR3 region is CASRRTQETEAFF. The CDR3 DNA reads TGTGCCAGCAGGAGGACACAGGAAACTGAAGCTTTCTTT.

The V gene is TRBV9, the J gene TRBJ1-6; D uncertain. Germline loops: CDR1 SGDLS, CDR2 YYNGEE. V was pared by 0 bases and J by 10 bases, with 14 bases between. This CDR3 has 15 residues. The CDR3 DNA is TGTGCCAGCAGCGTAGATGACCGCGCGGGGTCACCCCTCCACTTT. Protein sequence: CASSVDDRAGSPLHF.

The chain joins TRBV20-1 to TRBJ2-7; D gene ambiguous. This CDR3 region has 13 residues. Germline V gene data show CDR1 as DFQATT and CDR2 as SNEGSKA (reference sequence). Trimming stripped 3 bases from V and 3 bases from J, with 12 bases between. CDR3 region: CSASVRSNYEQYF. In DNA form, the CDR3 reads TGCAGTGCTAGTGTGAGGTCGAACTACGAGCAGTACTTC.

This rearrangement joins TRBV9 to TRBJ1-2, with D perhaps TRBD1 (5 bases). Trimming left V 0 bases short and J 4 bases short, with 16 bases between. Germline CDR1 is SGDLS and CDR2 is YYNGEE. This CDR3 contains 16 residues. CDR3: CASSVAHGGAPYGYTF. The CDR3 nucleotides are TGTGCCAGCAGCGTAGCCCATGGTGGGGCCCCCTATGGCTACACCTTC.

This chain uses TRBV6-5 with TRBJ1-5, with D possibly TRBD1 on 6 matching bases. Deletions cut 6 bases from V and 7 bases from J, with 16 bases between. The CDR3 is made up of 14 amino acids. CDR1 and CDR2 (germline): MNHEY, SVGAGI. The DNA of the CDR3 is TGTGCCAGCAGAGCAGGGGTTCTGGGGCAGCCCCAGCATTTT. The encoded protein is CASRAGVLGQPQHF.